The text below deals with one TCR beta chain. The antigen is not known. These data come from a study of blood T cells in healthy people across ages. Next came a second PCR, run for about 6 to 11 cycles, which used a sample-barcoded 5' primer along with a J-beta primer mix. TCRdb analysed the 5' RACE reads with MiXCR anew, one entry per CDR3 protein. The table shows 1.5 million to 2 million distinct CDR3 sequences, with about 28% occurring only once. Trimming cost V 8 bases and J 3 bases, with 10 bases left between them. The CDR3 loop spans 13 amino acids. The V gene's germline CDR1 is SGHVS and CDR2 FNYEAQ. General study points: Across samples, TCR beta diversity tracked strongly with naive T cell percentage.

The chain joins TRBV7-6 to TRBJ1-4; D is ambiguous. The sequence was obtained from a woman aged 25 to 39 in good health. What was sequenced was blood. The CDR3 region has the DNA TGTGCCAGCCGCGCAGGTCCTAATGAAAAACTGTTTTTT. Protein product: CASRAGPNEKLFF. Full variable domain (missing parts from reference TRBV7-6 and TRBJ1-4): GAGVSQSPRYKVTKRGQDVALRCDPISGHVSLYWYRQALGQGPEFLTYFNYEAQQDKSGLPNDRFSAERPEGSISTLTIQRTEQRDSAMYRCASRAGPNEKLFFGSGTQLSVL.